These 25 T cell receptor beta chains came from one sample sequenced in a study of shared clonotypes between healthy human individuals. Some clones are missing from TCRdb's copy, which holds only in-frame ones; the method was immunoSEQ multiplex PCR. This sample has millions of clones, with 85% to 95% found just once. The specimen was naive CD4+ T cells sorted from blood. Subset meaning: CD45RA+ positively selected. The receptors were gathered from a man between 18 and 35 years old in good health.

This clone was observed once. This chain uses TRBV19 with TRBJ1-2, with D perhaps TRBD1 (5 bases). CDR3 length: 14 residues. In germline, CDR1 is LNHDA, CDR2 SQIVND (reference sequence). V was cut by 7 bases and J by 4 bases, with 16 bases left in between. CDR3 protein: CASTQRWGAYGYTF. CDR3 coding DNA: TGTGCCAGTACCCAACGGTGGGGCGCCTATGGCTACACCTTC.

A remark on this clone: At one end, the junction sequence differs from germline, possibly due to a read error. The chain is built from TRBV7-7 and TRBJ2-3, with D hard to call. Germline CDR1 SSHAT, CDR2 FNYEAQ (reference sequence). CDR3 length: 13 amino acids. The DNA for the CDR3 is TGTGCTAGCAGCTTATTTAGGGCAGATACGCAGTATTTT. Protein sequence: CASSLFRADTQYF.

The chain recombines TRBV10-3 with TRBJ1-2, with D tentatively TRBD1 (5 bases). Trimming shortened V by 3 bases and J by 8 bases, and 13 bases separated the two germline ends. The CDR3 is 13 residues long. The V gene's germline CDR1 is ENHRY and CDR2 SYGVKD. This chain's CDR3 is CAISEQEGMGYTF. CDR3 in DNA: TGTGCCATCAGTGAACAGGAGGGAATGGGCTACACCTTC.

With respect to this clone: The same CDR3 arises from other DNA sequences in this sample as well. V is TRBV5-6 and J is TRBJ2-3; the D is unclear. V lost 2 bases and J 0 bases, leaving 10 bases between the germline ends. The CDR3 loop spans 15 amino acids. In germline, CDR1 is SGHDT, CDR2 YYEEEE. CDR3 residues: CASSLGPTSTDTQYF. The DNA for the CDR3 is TGTGCCAGCAGCTTAGGTCCCACTAGCACAGATACGCAGTATTTT.

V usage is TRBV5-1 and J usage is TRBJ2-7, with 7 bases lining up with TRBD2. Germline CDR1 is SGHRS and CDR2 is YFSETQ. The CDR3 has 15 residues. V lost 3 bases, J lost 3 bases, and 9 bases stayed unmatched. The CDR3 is CASSSGGTTFYEQYF. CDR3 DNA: TGCGCCAGCAGCTCCGGAGGGACTACCTTCTACGAGCAGTACTTC.

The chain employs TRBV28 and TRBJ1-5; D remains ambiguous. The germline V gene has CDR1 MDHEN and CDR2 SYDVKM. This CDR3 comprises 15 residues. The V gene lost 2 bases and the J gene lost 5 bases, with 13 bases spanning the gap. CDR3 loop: CASSLRAMGYQPQHF. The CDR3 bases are TGTGCCAGCAGTTTAAGGGCCATGGGCTATCAGCCCCAGCATTTT.

Written as DNA, the CDR3 is TGTGCCAGTAGTATAATTAAAAATCTGAACACTGAAGCTTTCTTT. Protein: CASSIIKNLNTEAFF. The gene calls are TRBV19 and TRBJ1-1, with unresolved D. Germline CDR1 LNHDA, CDR2 SQIVND (reference sequence). The CDR3 has 15 amino acids. Trimming shortened V by 2 bases and J by 0 bases, and 10 bases separated the two germline ends.

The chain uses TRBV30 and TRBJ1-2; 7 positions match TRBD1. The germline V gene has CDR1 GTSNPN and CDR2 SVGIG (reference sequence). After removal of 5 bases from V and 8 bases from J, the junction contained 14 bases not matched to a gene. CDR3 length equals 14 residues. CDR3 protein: CAWDYYDRARGYTF. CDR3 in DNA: TGTGCCTGGGATTATTATGACAGGGCGCGGGGCTACACCTTC.

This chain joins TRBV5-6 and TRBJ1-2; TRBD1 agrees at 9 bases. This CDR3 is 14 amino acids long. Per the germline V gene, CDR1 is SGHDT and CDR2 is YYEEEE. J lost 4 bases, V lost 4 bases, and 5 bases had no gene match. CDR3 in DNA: TGTGCCAGCAGCCCTGACAGGGGGGCCTATGGCTACACCTTC. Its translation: CASSPDRGAYGYTF.

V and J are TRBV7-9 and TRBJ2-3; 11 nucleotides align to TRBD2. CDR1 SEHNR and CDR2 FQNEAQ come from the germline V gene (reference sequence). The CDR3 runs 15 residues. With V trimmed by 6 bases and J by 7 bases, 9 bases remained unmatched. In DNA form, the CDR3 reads TGTGCCAGCAGGGCCACTAGCGGGGGCGGAAATACGCAGTATTTT. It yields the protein CASRATSGGGNTQYF. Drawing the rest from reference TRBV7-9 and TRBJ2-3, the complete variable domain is DTGVSQNPRHKITKRGQNVTFRCDPISEHNRLYWYRQTLGQGPEFLTYFQNEAQLEKSRLLSDRFSAERPKGSFSTLEIQRTEQGDSAMYLCASRATSGGGNTQYFGPGTRLTVL.

In nucleotides, the CDR3 is TGTGCCAGCAGGGATAGCACGGAAGAGACCCAGTACTTC. Translated: CASRDSTEETQYF. The chain recombines TRBV6-6 with TRBJ2-5; D unclear. V was shortened by 6 bases and J by 3 bases, with 11 bases between the two germline ends. There are 13 residues in the CDR3. Germline CDR1 reads MNHNY; CDR2 reads SVGAGI (reference sequence).

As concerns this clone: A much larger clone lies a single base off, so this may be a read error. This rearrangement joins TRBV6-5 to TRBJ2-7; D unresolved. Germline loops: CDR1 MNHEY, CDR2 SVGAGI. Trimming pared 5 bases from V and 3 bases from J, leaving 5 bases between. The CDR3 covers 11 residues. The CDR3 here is CASSENYEQYF. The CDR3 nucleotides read TGTGCCAGCAGTGAAAACTACGAGCAGTACTTC.

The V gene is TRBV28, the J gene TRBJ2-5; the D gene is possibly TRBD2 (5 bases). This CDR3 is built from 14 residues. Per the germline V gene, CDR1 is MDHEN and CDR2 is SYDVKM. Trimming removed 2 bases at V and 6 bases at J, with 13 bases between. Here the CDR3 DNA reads TGTGCCAGCAGTTTAGCGGGTGGTTTGAAGACCCAGTACTTC. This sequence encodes CASSLAGGLKTQYF.

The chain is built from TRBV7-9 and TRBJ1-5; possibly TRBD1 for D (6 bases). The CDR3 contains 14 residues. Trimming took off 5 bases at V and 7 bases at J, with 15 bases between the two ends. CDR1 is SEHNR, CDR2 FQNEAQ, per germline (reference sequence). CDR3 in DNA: TGTGCCAGCAGCCGCGCAGGGGACGGACAGCCCCAGCATTTT. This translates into CASSRAGDGQPQHF.

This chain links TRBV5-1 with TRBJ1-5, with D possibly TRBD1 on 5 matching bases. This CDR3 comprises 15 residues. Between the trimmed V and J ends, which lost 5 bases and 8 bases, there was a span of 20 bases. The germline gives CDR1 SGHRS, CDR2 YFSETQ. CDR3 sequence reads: CASSPGQGGIEPQHF. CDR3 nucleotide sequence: TGCGCCAGCAGTCCAGGCCAGGGAGGGATTGAGCCCCAGCATTTT.

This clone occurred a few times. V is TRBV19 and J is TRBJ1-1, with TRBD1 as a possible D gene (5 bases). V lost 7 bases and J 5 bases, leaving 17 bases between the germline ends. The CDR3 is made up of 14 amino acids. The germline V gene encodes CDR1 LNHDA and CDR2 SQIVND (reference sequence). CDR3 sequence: CASKSSGFGTEAFF. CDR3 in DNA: TGTGCCAGTAAGTCGTCAGGGTTTGGAACTGAAGCTTTCTTT.

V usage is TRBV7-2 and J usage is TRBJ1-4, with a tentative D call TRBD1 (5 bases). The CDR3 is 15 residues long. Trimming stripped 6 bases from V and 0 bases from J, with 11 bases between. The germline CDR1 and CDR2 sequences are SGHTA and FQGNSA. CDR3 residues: CASSMGQATNEKLFF. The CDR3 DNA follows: TGTGCCAGCAGTATGGGGCAAGCAACTAATGAAAAACTGTTTTTT.

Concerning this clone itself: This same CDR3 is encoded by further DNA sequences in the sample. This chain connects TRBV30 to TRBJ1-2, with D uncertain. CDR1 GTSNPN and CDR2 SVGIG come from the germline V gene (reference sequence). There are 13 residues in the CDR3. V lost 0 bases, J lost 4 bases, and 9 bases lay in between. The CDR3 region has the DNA TGTGCCTGGAGTGTCGATCGCAGCTATGGCTACACCTTC. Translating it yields CAWSVDRSYGYTF. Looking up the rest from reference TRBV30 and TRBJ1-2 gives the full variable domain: SQTIHQWPATLVQPVGSPLSLECTVEGTSNPNLYWYRQAAGRGLQLLFYSVGIGQISSEVPQNLSASRPQDRQFILSSKKLLLSDSGFYLCAWSVDRSYGYTFGSGTRLTVV.

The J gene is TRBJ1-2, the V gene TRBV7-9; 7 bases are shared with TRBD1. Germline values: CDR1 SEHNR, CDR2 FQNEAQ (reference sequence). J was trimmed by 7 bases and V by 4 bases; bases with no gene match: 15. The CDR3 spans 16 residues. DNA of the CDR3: TGTGCCAGCAGCTCCGCCGGCTTCGACAGGGTTCTTGGCTACACCTTC. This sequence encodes CASSSAGFDRVLGYTF.

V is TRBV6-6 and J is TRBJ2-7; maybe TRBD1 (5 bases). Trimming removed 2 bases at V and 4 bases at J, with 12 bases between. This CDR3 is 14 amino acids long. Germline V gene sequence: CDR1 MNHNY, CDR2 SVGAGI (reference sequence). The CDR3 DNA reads TGTGCCAGCAGTTACGAGGTCAGGGCGTACGAGCAGTACTTC. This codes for CASSYEVRAYEQYF.

The CDR3 DNA reads as TGTGCCAGTAGTGTGGCAATCTCCTACGAGCAGTACTTC. Its protein product is CASSVAISYEQYF. V gene TRBV19 combines with J gene TRBJ2-7; D gene uncertain. V was pared by 5 bases and J by 0 bases, with 8 bases between. This CDR3 is 13 amino acids long. From germline, CDR1 is LNHDA and CDR2 SQIVND (reference sequence).

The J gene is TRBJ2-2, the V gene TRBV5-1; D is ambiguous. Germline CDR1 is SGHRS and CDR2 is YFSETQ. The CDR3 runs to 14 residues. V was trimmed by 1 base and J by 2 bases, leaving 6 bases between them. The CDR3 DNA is TGCGCCAGCAGCTTGTGGCCAAACACCGGGGAGCTGTTTTTT. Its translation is CASSLWPNTGELFF.

The CDR3 loop is CASSSGGRVYSPLHF. For the CDR3, the DNA is TGTGCCAGCAGTTCGGGGGGGCGAGTTTATTCACCCCTCCACTTT. The V and J genes are TRBV6-5 and TRBJ1-6; D perhaps matches TRBD1 (6 bases). With 4 bases removed from V and 8 bases from J, the gap between germline ends came to 15 bases. The CDR3 consists of 15 residues. CDR1 is MNHEY and CDR2 is SVGAGI in the germline V gene.

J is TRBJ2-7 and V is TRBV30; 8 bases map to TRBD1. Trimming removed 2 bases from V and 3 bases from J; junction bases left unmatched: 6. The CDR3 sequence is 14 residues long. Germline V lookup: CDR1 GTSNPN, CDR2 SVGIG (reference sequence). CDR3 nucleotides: TGTGCCTGGAGTCATGGGACAGGAAGCTACGAGCAGTACTTC. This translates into CAWSHGTGSYEQYF.

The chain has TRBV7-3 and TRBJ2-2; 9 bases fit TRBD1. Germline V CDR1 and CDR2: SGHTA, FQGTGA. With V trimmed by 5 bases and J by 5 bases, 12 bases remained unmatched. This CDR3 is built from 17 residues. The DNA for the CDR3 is TGTGCCAGCAGCCGTACCGGACAGGGGATAGGGACCGGGGAGCTGTTTTTT. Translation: CASSRTGQGIGTGELFF.